This record concerns one T cell receptor beta chain sequence. This sample stems from a study of blood T cells in healthy people across ages. CDR1 SGHTA and CDR2 FQGTGA come from the germline V gene. V was pared by 5 bases and J by 1 base, with 6 bases of the junction left unmatched. The CDR3 is 16 amino acids. Using a J-beta primer mix together with a sample-barcoded 5' primer, a second PCR was run for roughly 6 to 11 cycles. One entry per CDR3 protein results from TCRdb running MiXCR on the 5' RACE reads. This table has 910,000 or so distinct CDR3 sequences, 51% appearing once. This TCR was recovered from an older woman in good health. This sequence joins TRBV7-3 and TRBJ2-3, with 10 bases that match TRBD2. Input material: blood. The CDR3 is CASSPPSGSGTDTQYF. The CDR3, as DNA: TGTGCCAGCAGCCCCCCTAGCGGGAGCGGCACAGATACGCAGTATTTT.